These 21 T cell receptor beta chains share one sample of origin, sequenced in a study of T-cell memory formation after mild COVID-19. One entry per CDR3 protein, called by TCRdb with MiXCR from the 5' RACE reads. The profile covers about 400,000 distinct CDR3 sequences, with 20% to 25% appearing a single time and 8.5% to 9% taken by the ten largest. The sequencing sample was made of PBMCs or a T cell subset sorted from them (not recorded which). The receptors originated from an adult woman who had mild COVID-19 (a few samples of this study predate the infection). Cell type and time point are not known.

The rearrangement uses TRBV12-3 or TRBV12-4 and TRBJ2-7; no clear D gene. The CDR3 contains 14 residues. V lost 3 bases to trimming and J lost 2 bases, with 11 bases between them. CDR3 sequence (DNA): TGTGCCAGCAGTTTTGGGGAAAACACCTACGAGCAGTACTTC. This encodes CASSFGENTYEQYF.

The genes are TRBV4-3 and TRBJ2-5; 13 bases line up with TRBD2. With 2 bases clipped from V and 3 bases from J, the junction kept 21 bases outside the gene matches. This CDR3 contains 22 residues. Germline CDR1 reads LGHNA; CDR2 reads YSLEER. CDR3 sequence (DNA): TGCGCCAGCAGCCAAAGATTTAGGGGGGGACTAGCGGGACCCGGCGGCGAAGAGACCCAGTACTTC. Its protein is CASSQRFRGGLAGPGGEETQYF.

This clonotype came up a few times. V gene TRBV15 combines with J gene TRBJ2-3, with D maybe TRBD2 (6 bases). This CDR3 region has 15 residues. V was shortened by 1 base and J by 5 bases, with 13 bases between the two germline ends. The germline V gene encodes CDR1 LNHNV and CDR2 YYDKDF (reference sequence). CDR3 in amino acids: CATSRGRDPLDTQYF. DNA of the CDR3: TGTGCCACCAGCAGAGGGCGGGACCCTCTAGATACGCAGTATTTT. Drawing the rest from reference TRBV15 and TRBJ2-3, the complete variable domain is DAMVIQNPRYQVTQFGKPVTLSCSQTLNHNVMYWYQQKSSQAPKLLFHYYDKDFNNEADTPDNFQSRRPNTSFCFLDIRSPGLGDTAMYLCATSRGRDPLDTQYFGPGTRLTVL.

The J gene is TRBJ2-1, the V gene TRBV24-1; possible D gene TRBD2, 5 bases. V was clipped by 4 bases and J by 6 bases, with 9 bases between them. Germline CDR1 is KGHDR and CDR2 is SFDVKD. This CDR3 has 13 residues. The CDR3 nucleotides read TGTGCCACCAGTGACGACGGGGTCAATGAGCAGTTCTTC. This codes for CATSDDGVNEQFF.

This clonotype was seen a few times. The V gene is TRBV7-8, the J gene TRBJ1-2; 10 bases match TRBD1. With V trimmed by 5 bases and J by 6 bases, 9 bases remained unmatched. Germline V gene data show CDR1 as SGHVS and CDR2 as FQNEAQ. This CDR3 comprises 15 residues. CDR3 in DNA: TGTGCCAGCAGCACCAGACAGGGGGCTAATCATGGCTACACCTTC. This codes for CASSTRQGANHGYTF.

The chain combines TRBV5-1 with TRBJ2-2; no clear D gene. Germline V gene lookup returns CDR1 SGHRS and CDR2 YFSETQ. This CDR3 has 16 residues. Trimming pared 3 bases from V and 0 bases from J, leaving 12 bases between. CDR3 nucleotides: TGCGCCAGCAGCTCCGTCACGAATACGAACACCGGGGAGCTGTTTTTT. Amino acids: CASSSVTNTNTGELFF.

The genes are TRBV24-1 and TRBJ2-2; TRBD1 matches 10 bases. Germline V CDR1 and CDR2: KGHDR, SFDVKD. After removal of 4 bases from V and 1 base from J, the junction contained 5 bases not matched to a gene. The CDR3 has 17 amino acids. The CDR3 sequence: CATSEDGQGENTGELFF. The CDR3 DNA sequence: TGTGCCACCAGTGAGGACGGACAGGGGGAGAACACCGGGGAGCTGTTTTTT.

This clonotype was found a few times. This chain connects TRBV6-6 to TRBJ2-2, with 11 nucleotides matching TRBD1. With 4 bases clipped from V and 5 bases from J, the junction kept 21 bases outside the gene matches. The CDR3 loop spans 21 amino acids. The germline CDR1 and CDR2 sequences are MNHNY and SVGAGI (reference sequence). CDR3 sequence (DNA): TGTGCCAGCAGTTCCCCGGGACAGGGGGGGGTAAGGGCCACTAGGACCGGGGAGCTGTTTTTT. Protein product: CASSSPGQGGVRATRTGELFF.

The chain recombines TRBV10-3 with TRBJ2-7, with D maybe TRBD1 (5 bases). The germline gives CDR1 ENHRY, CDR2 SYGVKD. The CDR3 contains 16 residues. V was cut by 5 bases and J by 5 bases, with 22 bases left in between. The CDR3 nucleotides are TGTGCCATCAGTCCAGTAAACGCGGCAGGGAACCACGAGCAGTACTTC. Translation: CAISPVNAAGNHEQYF.

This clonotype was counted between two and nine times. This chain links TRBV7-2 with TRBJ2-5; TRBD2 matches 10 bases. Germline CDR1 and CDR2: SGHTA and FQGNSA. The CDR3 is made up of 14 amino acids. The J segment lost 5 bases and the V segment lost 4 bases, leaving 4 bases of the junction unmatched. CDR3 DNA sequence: TGTGCCAGCAGCTCAAGCGGGAGGGTGGAGACCCAGTACTTC. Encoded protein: CASSSSGRVETQYF.

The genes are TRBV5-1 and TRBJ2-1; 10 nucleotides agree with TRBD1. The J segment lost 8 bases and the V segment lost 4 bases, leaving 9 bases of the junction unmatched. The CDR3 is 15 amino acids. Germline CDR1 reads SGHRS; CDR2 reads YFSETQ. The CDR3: CASSAPGQGLDEQFF. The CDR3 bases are TGCGCCAGCAGCGCGCCGGGACAGGGGCTGGATGAGCAGTTCTTC.

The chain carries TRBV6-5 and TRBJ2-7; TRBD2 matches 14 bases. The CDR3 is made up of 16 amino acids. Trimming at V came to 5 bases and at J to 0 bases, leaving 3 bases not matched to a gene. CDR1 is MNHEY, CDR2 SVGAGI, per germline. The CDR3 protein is CASSRTSGGYSYEQYF. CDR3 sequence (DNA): TGTGCCAGCAGTCGGACTAGCGGGGGGTACTCCTACGAGCAGTACTTC.

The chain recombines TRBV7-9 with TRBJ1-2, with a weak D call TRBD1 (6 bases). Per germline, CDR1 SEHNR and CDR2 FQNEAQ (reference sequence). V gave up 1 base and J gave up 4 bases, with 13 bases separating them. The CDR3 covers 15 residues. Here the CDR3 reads CASSLVGTGLYGYTF. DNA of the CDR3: TGTGCCAGCAGCTTAGTCGGAACAGGGCTCTATGGCTACACCTTC.

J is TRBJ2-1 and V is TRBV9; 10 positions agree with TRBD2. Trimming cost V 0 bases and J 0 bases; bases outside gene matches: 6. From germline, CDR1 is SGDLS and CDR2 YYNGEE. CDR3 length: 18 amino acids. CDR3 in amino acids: CASSVELAGLSSYNEQFF. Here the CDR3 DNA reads TGTGCCAGCAGCGTAGAACTAGCGGGGTTGAGCTCCTACAATGAGCAGTTCTTC.

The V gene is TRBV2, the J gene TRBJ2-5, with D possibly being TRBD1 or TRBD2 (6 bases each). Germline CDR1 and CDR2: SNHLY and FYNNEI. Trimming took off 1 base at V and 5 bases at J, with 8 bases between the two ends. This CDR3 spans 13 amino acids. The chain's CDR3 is CASSEGRGETQYF. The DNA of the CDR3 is TGTGCCAGCAGTGAAGGGAGGGGGGAGACCCAGTACTTC.

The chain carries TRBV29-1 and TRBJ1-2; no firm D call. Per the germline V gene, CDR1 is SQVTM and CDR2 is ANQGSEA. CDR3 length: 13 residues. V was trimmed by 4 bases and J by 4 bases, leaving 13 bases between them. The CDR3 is CSVGVTGRYGYTF. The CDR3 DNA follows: TGCAGCGTTGGGGTGACGGGCCGCTATGGCTACACCTTC.

The CDR3 DNA reads as TGTGCCAGCCGTTCCGGACAGGAAAACTATGGCTACACCTTC. Protein: CASRSGQENYGYTF. This sequence joins TRBV7-2 and TRBJ1-2; 7 bases are shared with TRBD1. With V trimmed by 8 bases and J by 2 bases, 8 bases remained unmatched. There are 14 residues in the CDR3. Germline V gene sequence: CDR1 SGHTA, CDR2 FQGNSA.

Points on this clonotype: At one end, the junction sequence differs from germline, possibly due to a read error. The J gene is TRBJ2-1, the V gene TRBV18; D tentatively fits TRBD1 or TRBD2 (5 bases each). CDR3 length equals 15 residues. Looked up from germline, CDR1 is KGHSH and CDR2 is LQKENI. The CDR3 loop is CASSPPLQEVTEQFF. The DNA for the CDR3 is TGTGCCAGTTCACCACCTCTACAGGAGGTAACTGAGCAGTTCTTC.

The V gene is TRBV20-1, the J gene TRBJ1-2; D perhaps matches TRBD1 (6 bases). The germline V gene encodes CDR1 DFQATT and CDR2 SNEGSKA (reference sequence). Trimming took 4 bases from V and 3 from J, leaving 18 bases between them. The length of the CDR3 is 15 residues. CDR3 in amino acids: CSAIPIRGSDYGYTF. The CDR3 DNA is TGCAGTGCTATCCCCATCAGGGGATCCGACTATGGCTACACCTTC.

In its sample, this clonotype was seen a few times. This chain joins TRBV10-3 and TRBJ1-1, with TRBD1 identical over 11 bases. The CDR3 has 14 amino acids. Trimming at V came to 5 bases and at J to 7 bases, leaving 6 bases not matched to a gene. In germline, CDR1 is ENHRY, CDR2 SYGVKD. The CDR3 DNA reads TGTGCCATCAGTACGGACAGGGGGCAGTTTGAAGCTTTCTTT. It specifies CAISTDRGQFEAFF.

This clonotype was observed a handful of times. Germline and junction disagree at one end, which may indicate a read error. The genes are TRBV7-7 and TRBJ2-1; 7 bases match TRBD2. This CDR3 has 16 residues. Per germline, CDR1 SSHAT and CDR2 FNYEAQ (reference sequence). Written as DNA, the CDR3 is TGTGCTAGCAGCCCCCCTCGGGCGGGAGTCACCAATGAGCAGTTCTTC. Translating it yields CASSPPRAGVTNEQFF.